These 2 T cell receptor beta chains share one sample of origin, sequenced in a study of T cells in Graves' hyperthyroidism and ophthalmopathy. The TCR beta CDR3 regions underwent amplification using RNA transcripts as the source. The HTBI primer set was used in a first-round RT-PCR of the TCR CDR3. From the multiplex PCR reads, TCRdb called clonotypes with MiXCR, one entry per CDR3 protein. Among about 280,000 distinct CDR3 sequences listed, around 25% were seen once. The sequenced material came from blood. These receptors were taken from a man aged 35 to 55 with Graves' hyperthyroidism that later progressed to Graves' ophthalmopathy.

The CDR3 sequence: CASSTGRPNCEQYF. In DNA, the CDR3 is TGTGCCAGCAGTACGGGGCGACCCAACTGCGAGCAGTACTTC. The V and J genes are TRBV6-1 and TRBJ2-7; perhaps D is TRBD1 or TRBD2 (5 bases each). V was shortened by 5 bases and J by 6 bases, with 17 bases between the two germline ends. Germline V gene lookup returns CDR1 MNHNS and CDR2 SASEGT. This CDR3 is 14 amino acids long.

This clonotype came up many times. The rearrangement uses TRBV20-1 and TRBJ2-2; D gene uncertain. V dropped 0 bases and J dropped 4 bases, with 12 bases sitting between them. This CDR3 spans 15 amino acids. Germline loops: CDR1 DFQATT, CDR2 SNEGSKA (reference sequence). CDR3 bases: TGCAGTGCTAGAGATCTGGGCGACTCCACCGGGGAGCTGTTTTTT. Its translation is CSARDLGDSTGELFF.